Each of the 2 T cell receptor beta chains below was sequenced from the same sample in a study of CD8 T cells in ankylosing spondylitis. Using its own MiXCR run on the 5' RACE reads, TCRdb lists one record per CDR3 protein. The sample comprises about 300,000 distinct CDR3 sequences, less than 25% of which are singletons, and roughly 3.6% rests with the top ten. The specimen was blood, either unsorted or a sorted T cell fraction (not recorded which). The receptors stem from a female donor with ankylosing spondylitis or in good health (not recorded which).

The V and J genes are TRBV7-9 and TRBJ2-1; D may be TRBD2 (5 bases). V was clipped by 0 bases and J by 2 bases, with 14 bases between them. The CDR3 runs to 17 residues. CDR1 SEHNR and CDR2 FQNEAQ come from the germline V gene (reference sequence). The CDR3 DNA reads TGTGCCAGCAGCTTAGCTTATTTACCCGGGACCTACAATGAGCAGTTCTTC. Translation: CASSLAYLPGTYNEQFF.

The chain carries TRBV7-2 and TRBJ2-7, with 8 bases lining up with TRBD2. The germline gives CDR1 SGHTA, CDR2 FQGNSA. With V trimmed by 4 bases and J by 3 bases, 8 bases remained unmatched. The CDR3 has 15 residues. CDR3 DNA sequence: TGTGCCAGCAGCTCTTGGCCGGGGGGGGACTACGAGCAGTACTTC. This codes for CASSSWPGGDYEQYF.